Presented here are 18 T cell receptor beta chains from one specimen sequenced in a study of blood T cell repertoires in COVID-19. Generated by immunoSEQ multiplex PCR, the TCRdb table keeps only in-frame clones and is missing some. The top ten hold 43% of the sample, which has tens of thousands of clones, 75% to 80% seen once. Sequencing was carried out using peripheral blood. Receptors originate from a man between 65 and 85 years old with active or convalescent COVID-19.

The rearrangement uses TRBV19 and TRBJ2-7; 10 bases are a match to TRBD2. Germline V CDR1 and CDR2: LNHDA, SQIVND (reference sequence). Trimming removed 6 bases from V and 7 bases from J; junction bases left unmatched: 9. CDR3 length: 14 amino acids. The CDR3 DNA follows: TGTGCCAGTAGCCCTGGACTAGCGGTCGGAGAGCAGTACTTC. The encoded protein is CASSPGLAVGEQYF.

J is TRBJ2-1 and V is TRBV5-1; 14 bases are shared with TRBD2. From germline, CDR1 is SGHRS and CDR2 YFSETQ. The CDR3 is made up of 18 amino acids. V lost 4 bases and J lost 0; bases outside the gene matches: 6. CDR3 loop: CASSPGTSGGHSYNEQFF. The CDR3 bases are TGCGCCAGCAGCCCGGGGACTAGCGGGGGCCACTCCTACAATGAGCAGTTCTTC.

In regard to this clone: Other DNA sequences in the same sample also yield this CDR3. This chain joins TRBV19 and TRBJ2-7; 7 bases match TRBD1. The V and J ends lost 5 bases and 3 bases, in that order; junction bases with no gene match: 7. Germline V gene lookup returns CDR1 LNHDA and CDR2 SQIVND (reference sequence). There are 14 residues in the CDR3. The CDR3 spells CASSLRQGGYEQYF. CDR3 sequence (DNA): TGTGCCAGTAGTCTACGACAGGGCGGCTACGAGCAGTACTTC.

The rearrangement links TRBV7-2 to TRBJ2-7, with a weak D call TRBD2 (5 bases). The CDR3 has 14 residues. Germline V CDR1 and CDR2: SGHTA, FQGNSA. V lost 5 bases and J 2 bases, leaving 13 bases between the germline ends. CDR3 nucleotides: TGTGCCAGCAGCCGCCAACCGGGAACCTACGAGCAGTACTTC. This sequence encodes CASSRQPGTYEQYF.

This rearrangement joins TRBV24-1 to TRBJ2-7; tentatively, D is TRBD1 (6 bases). This CDR3 has 17 amino acids. V gave up 3 bases and J gave up 5 bases, with 22 bases separating them. The germline V gene has CDR1 KGHDR and CDR2 SFDVKD. As DNA, the CDR3 is TGTGCCACCAGTGATCCTAAACAACAGGGAGCCCCCAACGAGCAGTACTTC. Translating gives CATSDPKQQGAPNEQYF.

The chain joins TRBV7-9 to TRBJ1-5, with 8 bases identical to TRBD1. CDR3 size: 14 residues. Germline assignment: CDR1 SEHNR and CDR2 FQNEAQ (reference sequence). V dropped 5 bases and J dropped 7; count of bases not matched to a gene: 7. The CDR3 coding sequence is TGTGCCAGCAGCCAGGGGACAGGAGCACAGCCCCAGCATTTT. Translation: CASSQGTGAQPQHF.

CDR3 nucleotide sequence: TGTGCCAGCAGTGAACTAGAAGGAGGGGAGACCCAGTACTTC. It encodes CASSELEGGETQYF. The J gene is TRBJ2-5, the V gene TRBV6-1; weak D call: TRBD2 (6 bases). Germline V CDR1 and CDR2: MNHNS, SASEGT. V was shortened by 2 bases and J by 5 bases, with 12 bases between the two germline ends. CDR3 length: 14 amino acids.

This chain connects TRBV18 to TRBJ1-1, with TRBD1 matching 8 bases. Germline assignment: CDR1 KGHSH and CDR2 LQKENI. The ends lost 4 bases at V and 0 bases at J; junction bases unmatched: 1. The CDR3 sequence is 14 residues long. DNA of the CDR3: TGTGCCAGCTCACTGGACAGGGTGAACACTGAAGCTTTCTTT. Translating it yields CASSLDRVNTEAFF.

This clone was observed a handful of times. The V and J genes are TRBV19 and TRBJ2-1, with D possibly being TRBD2 (6 bases). The germline gives CDR1 LNHDA, CDR2 SQIVND (reference sequence). The ends were cut back, 0 bases at V and 8 bases at J, with 14 bases in the middle. This CDR3 contains 15 residues. The CDR3 DNA sequence: TGTGCCAGTAGTATAGATCAAGGAGGAGGGGATGAGCAGTTCTTC. Protein: CASSIDQGGGDEQFF. Based on the CDR3 plus reference TRBV19 and TRBJ2-1, the full variable domain is DGGITQSPKYLFRKEGQNVTLSCEQNLNHDAMYWYRQDPGQGLRLIYYSQIVNDFQKGDIAEGYSVSREKKESFPLTVTSAQKNPTAFYLCASSIDQGGGDEQFFGPGTRLTVL.

The chain couples TRBV7-9 to TRBJ2-1; a possible D gene is TRBD2 (6 bases). Germline V gives CDR1 SEHNR, CDR2 FQNEAQ (reference sequence). V lost 2 bases, J lost 8 bases, and 16 bases lay in between. This CDR3 spans 15 amino acids. CDR3 coding DNA: TGTGCCAGCAGCTTATGGAGGGCGGTTTCCGATGAGCAGTTCTTC. Translating gives CASSLWRAVSDEQFF.

The chain links TRBV7-6 to TRBJ1-1; 7 bases align to TRBD1. Trimming removed 1 base from V and 2 bases from J; junction bases left unmatched: 10. The CDR3 spans 17 residues. Per germline, CDR1 SGHVS and CDR2 FNYEAQ. The DNA of the CDR3 is TGTGCCAGCAGCTTAGTAGGGGGCAGGGGAGCCAACACTGAAGCTTTCTTT. Protein sequence: CASSLVGGRGANTEAFF. Full variable domain (outside the CDR3, taken from reference TRBV7-6 and TRBJ1-1): GAGVSQSPRYKVTKRGQDVALRCDPISGHVSLYWYRQALGQGPEFLTYFNYEAQQDKSGLPNDRFSAERPEGSISTLTIQRTEQRDSAMYRCASSLVGGRGANTEAFFGQGTRLTVV.

This clone was observed a handful of times. The gene calls are TRBV18 and TRBJ2-3, with a tentative D call TRBD2 (5 bases). This CDR3 contains 14 residues. The V end was cut by 3 bases, the J end by 2 bases, with 9 bases between. Germline V lookup: CDR1 KGHSH, CDR2 LQKENI. CDR3 protein: CASSPRAATDTQYF. In nucleotides, the CDR3 is TGTGCCAGCTCACCGCGGGCGGCCACAGATACGCAGTATTTT.

A few counts support this clone. V gene TRBV27 combines with J gene TRBJ2-3, with 10 bases matching TRBD1. Germline lookup yields CDR1 MNHEY and CDR2 SMNVEV (reference sequence). After removal of 6 bases from V and 4 bases from J, the junction contained 7 bases not matched to a gene. The CDR3 totals 15 residues. CDR3 DNA: TGTGCCAGCAGAATACCCGGGACAGGGGCAGATACGCAGTATTTT. It translates to CASRIPGTGADTQYF.

V and J are TRBV11-2 and TRBJ1-2; no firm D call. Trimming left V 5 bases short and J 4 bases short, with 17 bases between. Germline CDR1 is SGHAT and CDR2 is FQNNGV. The CDR3 length is 15 residues. Written as DNA, the CDR3 is TGTGCCAGCAGCCGTAGTATCAGGACTTTCTATGGCTACACCTTC. Residues: CASSRSIRTFYGYTF.

V is TRBV4-3 and J is TRBJ2-7; 9 bases agree with TRBD1. Germline V CDR1 and CDR2: LGHNA, YSLEER. This CDR3 comprises 15 residues. V was pared by 1 base and J by 2 bases, with 3 bases of the junction left unmatched. The CDR3 loop reads CASSQGGQGPYEQYF. The CDR3 DNA reads TGCGCCAGCAGCCAAGGGGGACAGGGTCCCTACGAGCAGTACTTC.

This rearrangement joins TRBV7-9 to TRBJ2-7; TRBD2 is a possible D gene (7 bases). The germline V and J ends were trimmed by 4 bases and 6 bases, with 16 bases remaining between them. CDR1 is SEHNR and CDR2 is FQNEAQ in the germline V gene (reference sequence). The CDR3 is made up of 14 amino acids. CDR3: CASSSKGGNGEQYF. The CDR3 nucleotides are TGTGCCAGCAGCTCGAAGGGGGGGAACGGCGAGCAGTACTTC.

This clone has at least ten counts. The chain carries TRBV7-6 and TRBJ2-7, with 10 positions matching TRBD1. The CDR3 is 16 residues long. Germline CDR1 and CDR2: SGHVS and FNYEAQ. V lost 2 bases to trimming and J lost 2 bases; unmatched junction nucleotides: 6. CDR3: CASSLRPGQGTYEQYF. CDR3 nucleotides: TGTGCCAGCAGCTTACGACCGGGACAGGGGACCTACGAGCAGTACTTC.

This clone was seen more than once but under ten times. The genes are TRBV6-1 and TRBJ1-5, with TRBD1 as a possible D gene (6 bases). V lost 1 base, J lost 13 bases, and 14 bases lay in between. The CDR3 spans 13 residues. Per the germline V gene, CDR1 is MNHNS and CDR2 is SASEGT. The CDR3 nucleotides are TGTGCCAGCAGTGAAGGGTCACAGGGTCGGCAGCATTTT. Protein sequence: CASSEGSQGRQHF.